Reported below is one T cell receptor (beta chain). Its antigen is as yet unknown. This PCR relied on a set of 60 Vbeta primers and 13 Jbeta primers. TCRdb's table, derived via immunoSEQ multiplex PCR, lists solely in-frame clones and lacks some. The sample has more than 95,000 clones, around 78% seen once. The CDR3 extends over 13 amino acids. Germline CDR1 is ENHRY and CDR2 is SYGVKD. Trimming took off 7 bases at V and 6 bases at J, with 14 bases between the two ends. The data are from a study of cytomegalovirus exposure and HLA in healthy donors. Study findings and constraints: The majority of CMV-associated TCR beta chains were reported as apparently HLA-restricted in a later analysis.

The clonotype comes from a man aged 35-49 years in good health and CMV-seronegative. The sample was PBMCs. The genes are TRBV10-3 and TRBJ2-3; a possible D gene is TRBD2 (6 bases). CDR3 sequence: CAITGGNLDTQYF. The CDR3 DNA reads TGTGCCATCACTGGGGGGAACCTCGATACGCAGTATTTT.